Below, 23 T cell receptor beta chains from the same sample are listed, as sequenced in a study. Assay: immunoSEQ multiplex PCR; the TCRdb copy retains only in-frame clones and omits some. The sample lists under 65,000 clones; roughly 93% were seen once. Sequencing used PBMCs. These TCRs come from a man between 40 and 49 years old with rheumatoid arthritis.

V is TRBV14 and J is TRBJ1-1; D is undetermined. With 3 bases removed from V and 4 bases from J, the gap between germline ends came to 3 bases. This CDR3 is built from 11 residues. Germline V CDR1 and CDR2: SGHDN, FVKESK. The CDR3 DNA reads as TGTGCCAGCAGCCACTCCACTGAAGCTTTCTTT. Translation gives CASSHSTEAFF.

V and J are TRBV4-2 and TRBJ2-3, with a tentative D call TRBD2 (7 bases). Germline V gene data show CDR1 as LGHNA and CDR2 as YNFKEQ. V dropped 4 bases and J dropped 2 bases, with 28 bases sitting between them. This CDR3 is built from 20 residues. The CDR3 sequence is CASSPTRLAGAFLTTDTQYF. Here the CDR3 DNA reads TGTGCCAGCAGCCCGACCCGGTTGGCGGGGGCATTCCTGACCACAGATACGCAGTATTTT.

The chain couples TRBV19 to TRBJ2-1; D is undetermined. V lost 4 bases to trimming and J lost 4 bases, with 14 bases between them. The CDR3 runs 15 residues. In germline, CDR1 is LNHDA, CDR2 SQIVND (reference sequence). This CDR3 is CASSNGRYPYNEQFF. Written as DNA, the CDR3 is TGTGCCAGTAGTAATGGGCGGTACCCGTACAATGAGCAGTTCTTC.

The chain is built from TRBV27 and TRBJ2-7, with 10 bases that match TRBD2. The CDR3 is made up of 14 amino acids. Germline trimming cut 3 bases from V and 2 bases from J; bases unmatched to any gene: 1. Germline values: CDR1 MNHEY, CDR2 SMNVEV (reference sequence). CDR3: CASSLGTSAYEQYF. CDR3 nucleotides: TGTGCCAGCAGTTTGGGGACTAGCGCCTACGAGCAGTACTTC.

This chain joins TRBV7-9 and TRBJ1-1; D remains unclear. Germline CDR1 is SEHNR and CDR2 is FQNEAQ (reference sequence). Trimming removed 1 base at V and 5 bases at J, with 8 bases between. There are 13 residues in the CDR3. The CDR3 reads CASSLGSRTEAFF. As DNA, the CDR3 is TGTGCCAGCAGCTTAGGAAGTAGGACTGAAGCTTTCTTT.

This chain uses TRBV4-3 with TRBJ1-1; TRBD1 agrees at 7 bases. Germline V lookup: CDR1 LGHNA, CDR2 YSLEER. This CDR3 is 15 amino acids long. Germline trimming cut 3 bases from V and 0 bases from J; bases unmatched to any gene: 4. This CDR3 reads CASSQMTGMNTEAFF. Written as DNA, the CDR3 is TGCGCCAGCAGCCAGATGACAGGGATGAACACTGAAGCTTTCTTT.

V gene TRBV28 combines with J gene TRBJ1-2, with TRBD1 as a possible D gene (5 bases). The V end was cut by 7 bases, the J end by 2 bases, with 14 bases between. Germline values: CDR1 MDHEN, CDR2 SYDVKM. The CDR3 length is 14 residues. The CDR3 DNA is TGTGCCAGCACCCTAGGGACGTCGAACTATGGCTACACCTTC. Protein: CASTLGTSNYGYTF.

The chain has TRBV27 and TRBJ2-7, with 12 bases lining up with TRBD2. Germline V gene lookup returns CDR1 MNHEY and CDR2 SMNVEV (reference sequence). The CDR3 spans 17 residues. V gave up 5 bases and J gave up 0 bases; unmatched junction bases: 8. The CDR3 protein is CASSPGLAGLFSYEQYF. Here the CDR3 DNA reads TGTGCCAGCAGTCCAGGACTAGCGGGATTGTTCTCCTACGAGCAGTACTTC.

The chain couples TRBV9 to TRBJ2-7; 10 positions agree with TRBD2. The CDR3 totals 16 residues. V lost 4 bases to trimming and J lost 6 bases; unmatched junction nucleotides: 13. The germline CDR1 and CDR2 sequences are SGDLS and YYNGEE. The CDR3 region is CASSPQGGTSAGEQYF. DNA of the CDR3: TGTGCCAGCAGCCCTCAGGGAGGGACTAGCGCGGGCGAGCAGTACTTC.

The V and J genes are TRBV10-3 and TRBJ2-7; 7 bases line up with TRBD1. CDR1 ENHRY and CDR2 SYGVKD come from the germline V gene. The CDR3 length is 13 residues. The J segment lost 5 bases and the V segment lost 6 bases, leaving 7 bases of the junction unmatched. As DNA, the CDR3 is TGTGCCATCAGCCGACAGGGTAGCAACGAGCAGTACTTC. It is translated as CAISRQGSNEQYF.

V is TRBV6-4 and J is TRBJ2-1; 15 bases fit TRBD2. The CDR3 has 16 residues. Germline V gene sequence: CDR1 MRHNA, CDR2 SNTAGT. The junction had 4 bases not matched to a gene; V was cut back by 3 bases and J by 7 bases. The CDR3 nucleotides read TGTGCCAGCAGTGAAGGGGGGACTAGCGGGAGGAATGAGCAGTTCTTC. This sequence encodes CASSEGGTSGRNEQFF.

The rearrangement uses TRBV5-1 and TRBJ1-2, with 7 positions matching TRBD1. This CDR3 is built from 12 residues. Per germline, CDR1 SGHRS and CDR2 YFSETQ. After removal of 4 bases from V and 7 bases from J, the junction contained 4 bases not matched to a gene. This CDR3 reads CASSLDRVGYTF. The DNA for the CDR3 is TGCGCCAGCAGCCTCGACAGGGTTGGCTACACCTTC.

The chain recombines TRBV5-1 with TRBJ2-2, with 8 nucleotides matching TRBD1. The J segment lost 0 bases and the V segment lost 5 bases, leaving 6 bases of the junction unmatched. From germline, CDR1 is SGHRS and CDR2 YFSETQ. This CDR3 spans 16 amino acids. The CDR3, as DNA: TGCGCCAGCAGACCCACGGGACAGGCGAACACCGGGGAGCTGTTTTTT. This codes for CASRPTGQANTGELFF.

The gene calls are TRBV5-6 and TRBJ1-5; D not resolved. The CDR3 loop spans 13 amino acids. V was trimmed by 4 bases and J by 9 bases, leaving 14 bases between them. Germline values: CDR1 SGHDT, CDR2 YYEEEE. CDR3 sequence (DNA): TGTGCCAGCAGCCCGGGCCTTTTAAGGCCCCAGCATTTT. Protein sequence: CASSPGLLRPQHF. The full variable domain, completed using reference TRBV5-6 and TRBJ1-5, is DAGVTQSPTHLIKTRGQQVTLRCSPKSGHDTVSWYQQALGQGPQFIFQYYEEEERQRGNFPDRFSGHQFPNYSSELNVNALLLGDSALYLCASSPGLLRPQHFGDGTRLSIL.

The V call is TRBV13, the J call TRBJ2-1; tentative D call: TRBD2 (6 bases). V gave up 8 bases and J gave up 7 bases, with 12 bases separating them. CDR1 is PRHDT and CDR2 is FYEKMQ in the germline V gene (reference sequence). The CDR3 totals 12 residues. The CDR3 loop is CASGGLINEQFF. For the CDR3, the DNA is TGTGCCAGCGGGGGACTGATTAATGAGCAGTTCTTC.

The chain uses TRBV5-1 and TRBJ2-5; D uncertain. Trimming shortened V by 1 base and J by 4 bases, and 2 bases separated the two germline ends. CDR1 SGHRS and CDR2 YFSETQ come from the germline V gene. This CDR3 has 11 residues. CDR3 amino acids: CASSLSETQYF. CDR3 sequence (DNA): TGCGCCAGCAGCTTGTCAGAGACCCAGTACTTC.

The gene calls are TRBV7-2 and TRBJ2-1; D is ambiguous. Between the trimmed V and J ends, which lost 5 bases and 7 bases, there was a span of 15 bases. CDR1 and CDR2 from the germline V gene are SGHTA and FQGNSA. This CDR3 is built from 14 residues. The CDR3 DNA reads TGTGCCAGCAGCCCATACAGTGGTAGGAATGAGCAGTTCTTC. As protein: CASSPYSGRNEQFF.

The V and J genes are TRBV27 and TRBJ2-2; no clear D gene. V lost 6 bases and J lost 3, with 14 bases in between. Germline V gives CDR1 MNHEY, CDR2 SMNVEV (reference sequence). This CDR3 contains 15 residues. The DNA of the CDR3 is TGTGCCAGCAGGGTAGGCGTTGCTGACACCGGGGAGCTGTTTTTT. It encodes CASRVGVADTGELFF.

The gene calls are TRBV5-1 and TRBJ2-2, with D perhaps matching TRBD2 (5 bases). This CDR3 region has 15 residues. Deletions cut 0 bases from V and 0 bases from J, with 6 bases between. The germline CDR1 and CDR2 sequences are SGHRS and YFSETQ. The CDR3 DNA sequence: TGCGCCAGCAGCTTGGTCGGGACGAACACCGGGGAGCTGTTTTTT. Amino acids: CASSLVGTNTGELFF.

The V gene is TRBV7-2, the J gene TRBJ1-3, with D hard to call. Germline V gives CDR1 SGHTA, CDR2 FQGNSA. V gave up 5 bases and J gave up 1 base, with 12 bases separating them. The CDR3 contains 15 residues. CDR3 sequence reads: CASSPGRSSGNTIYF. The CDR3 DNA is TGTGCCAGCAGCCCAGGCCGGTCATCTGGAAACACCATATATTTT.

V gene TRBV7-3 combines with J gene TRBJ1-1, with a weak D call TRBD1 (6 bases). Germline V gene sequence: CDR1 SGHTA, CDR2 FQGTGA. The CDR3 has 14 residues. V dropped 2 bases and J dropped 3 bases, with 10 bases sitting between them. Here the CDR3 reads CASSLWGQDTEAFF. As DNA, the CDR3 is TGTGCCAGCAGCTTATGGGGGCAGGACACTGAAGCTTTCTTT.

This clone was seen once. The V and J genes are TRBV5-1 and TRBJ2-5; TRBD1 might be the D (6 bases). Germline CDR1 SGHRS, CDR2 YFSETQ. The CDR3 has 13 residues. The ends were cut back, 0 bases at V and 5 bases at J, with 8 bases in the middle. The CDR3 coding sequence is TGCGCCAGCAGCTTGGGTGGACAGGAGACCCAGTACTTC. Translating it yields CASSLGGQETQYF.

The J gene is TRBJ1-1, the V gene TRBV29-1, with D hard to call. The CDR3 runs 12 residues. V dropped 4 bases and J dropped 1 base, with 7 bases sitting between them. Germline-derived CDR1 and CDR2 are SQVTM and ANQGSEA. The chain's CDR3 is CSVVPGNTEAFF. In DNA, the CDR3 is TGCAGCGTTGTCCCGGGGAACACTGAAGCTTTCTTT.